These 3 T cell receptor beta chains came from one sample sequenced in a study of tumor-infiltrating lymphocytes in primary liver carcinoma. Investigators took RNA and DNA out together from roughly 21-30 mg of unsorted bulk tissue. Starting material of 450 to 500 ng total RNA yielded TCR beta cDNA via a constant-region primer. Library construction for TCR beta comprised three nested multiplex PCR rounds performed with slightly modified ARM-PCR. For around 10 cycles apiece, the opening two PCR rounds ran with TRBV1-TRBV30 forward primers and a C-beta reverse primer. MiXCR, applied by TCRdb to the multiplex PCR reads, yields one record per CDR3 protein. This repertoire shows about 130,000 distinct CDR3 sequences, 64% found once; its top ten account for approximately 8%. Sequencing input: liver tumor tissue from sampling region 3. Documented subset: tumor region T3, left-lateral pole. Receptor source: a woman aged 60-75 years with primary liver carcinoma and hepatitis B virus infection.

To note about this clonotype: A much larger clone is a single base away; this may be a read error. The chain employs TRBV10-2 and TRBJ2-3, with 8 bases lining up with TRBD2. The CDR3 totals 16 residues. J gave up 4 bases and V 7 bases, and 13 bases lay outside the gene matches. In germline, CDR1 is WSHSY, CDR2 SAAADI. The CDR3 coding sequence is TGCGCCAGCAAGCTTCAAGCGGGGGCTAGCGCAGATACGCAGTATTTT. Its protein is CASKLQAGASADTQYF.

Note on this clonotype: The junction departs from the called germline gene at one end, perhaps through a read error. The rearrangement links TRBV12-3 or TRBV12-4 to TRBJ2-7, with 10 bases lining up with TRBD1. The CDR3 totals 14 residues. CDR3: CVSGGDRGSYEQYF. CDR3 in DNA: TGTGTCAGCGGTGGGGACAGGGGTTCCTACGAGCAGTACTTC.

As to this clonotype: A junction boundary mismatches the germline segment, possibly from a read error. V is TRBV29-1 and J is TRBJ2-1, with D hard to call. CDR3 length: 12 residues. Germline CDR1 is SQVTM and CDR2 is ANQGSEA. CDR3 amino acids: CSVGGAVGELFF. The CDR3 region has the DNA TGCAGCGTTGGTGGAGCAGTAGGTGAGCTGTTCTTC.